Each of the 5 T cell receptor beta chains below was sequenced from the same sample in a study of early T cells in non-severe SARS-CoV-2 infection. One entry per CDR3 protein results from TCRdb running MiXCR on the 5' RACE reads. The table records approximately 26,000 distinct CDR3 sequences, 4% to 5% of them present only once. The specimen was whole blood. Receptors originate from an adult who was a healthcare worker with PCR-confirmed SARS-CoV-2 infection or an uninfected control (not recorded which).

This clonotype was seen ten or more times. The rearrangement links TRBV2 to TRBJ1-6, with D hard to call. Trimming removed 1 base at V and 10 bases at J, with 5 bases between. Germline V gene data show CDR1 as SNHLY and CDR2 as FYNNEI. CDR3 length equals 12 residues. The CDR3 loop is CASSEGRSPLHF. The CDR3 coding sequence is TGTGCCAGCAGTGAAGGTCGATCACCCCTCCACTTT. Filled out from reference TRBV2 and TRBJ1-6, the complete variable domain reads EPEVTQTPSHQVTQMGQEVILRCVPISNHLYFYWYRQILGQKVEFLVSFYNNEISEKSEIFDDQFSVERPDGSNFTLKIRSTKLEDSAMYFCASSEGRSPLHFGNGTRLTVT.

Ten or more counts support this clonotype. This chain links TRBV28 with TRBJ1-1; tentatively, D is TRBD1 (6 bases). This CDR3 spans 17 amino acids. CDR1 MDHEN and CDR2 SYDVKM come from the germline V gene. Trimming left V 2 bases short and J 0 bases short, with 16 bases between. The CDR3 sequence: CASSLRLGAGLNTEAFF. The CDR3 nucleotides are TGTGCCAGCAGTTTAAGGCTGGGGGCAGGCCTGAACACTGAAGCTTTCTTT.

The sample holds many counts of this clonotype. V and J are TRBV4-1 and TRBJ2-7; D is uncertain. Trimming shortened V by 0 bases and J by 4 bases, and 13 bases separated the two germline ends. CDR1 MGHRA and CDR2 YSYEKL come from the germline V gene. CDR3 size: 15 residues. The CDR3 DNA reads as TGCGCCAGCAGCCAAGACGTGATTGCAGATTACGAGCAGTACTTC. Protein sequence: CASSQDVIADYEQYF.

In this sample, this clonotype turned up many times. This chain joins TRBV10-3 and TRBJ2-2; D remains ambiguous. This CDR3 spans 13 amino acids. Trimming removed 3 bases at V and 10 bases at J, with 12 bases between. Germline V gene sequence: CDR1 ENHRY, CDR2 SYGVKD. The DNA of the CDR3 is TGTGCCATCAGTGAACGGGCATCGATGGAGCTGTTTTTT. This translates into CAISERASMELFF.

This clonotype was picked up a small number of times. The chain recombines TRBV7-8 with TRBJ2-7, with no clear D. Germline lookup yields CDR1 SGHVS and CDR2 FQNEAQ. Trimming pared 7 bases from V and 2 bases from J, leaving 9 bases between. The CDR3 is 12 residues long. For the CDR3, the DNA is TGTGCCAGCACCCCTTCGGCCTACGAGCAGTACTTC. Residues: CASTPSAYEQYF.